This T cell receptor beta chain was captured by sequencing in a study of blood T cells in healthy people across ages. On the study more broadly: About one barcoded beta molecule was captured per two T cells (by template switching).

PCR was performed a second time for about 7 to 12 cycles using a sample-barcoded 5' primer and a J-beta primer mix. Tags on each cDNA molecule came from a template-switch adaptor with 12 random nucleotides. MiXCR, run by TCRdb on the 5' RACE reads, gives a single entry per CDR3 protein. The sample comprises 800,000 or so distinct CDR3 sequences, roughly 60% of which are singletons, and around 30% rests with the top ten. Sequenced: blood. The TCR comes from a man aged 25 to 45 in good health.

The CDR3 reads CSVGTEQFF. The CDR3 DNA sequence: TGCAGCGTTGGCACAGAGCAGTTCTTC. The chain is built from TRBV29-1 and TRBJ2-1; D is undetermined. The length of the CDR3 is 9 residues. Germline V gene lookup returns CDR1 SQVTM and CDR2 ANQGSEA. V gave up 4 bases and J gave up 10 bases, with 5 bases separating them.